This TCR beta chain was sequenced in a study of OX40 agonist ivuxolimab in advanced cancers. On the study more broadly: Ivuxolimab was administered intravenously to patients at 0.01 to 10 mg/kg every 2 weeks.

The study's findings and limits: At 0.1 to 3.0 mg/kg, CD4+ and CD8+ blood T cells expanded clonally by week 6.

A word on this clone: Its antigen is currently unknown.

The junction had 7 bases not matched to a gene; V was cut back by 6 bases and J by 3 bases. This CDR3 region has 14 residues. Germline V gene data show CDR1 as SGHVS and CDR2 as FQNEAQ. TCRdb's copy holds only in-frame clones and misses some; the assay was immunoSEQ multiplex PCR. The sample has roughly 72,000 clones; 85% to 90% are singletons. This receptor was taken from an adult with an advanced solid tumor such as melanoma, head and neck, liver or kidney cancer. The chain carries TRBV7-8 and TRBJ1-2, with TRBD1 identical over 7 bases. Material: CD4+ or CD8+ T cells sorted from blood, obtained in a trial of the OX40 agonist ivuxolimab. CDR3 bases: TGTGCCAGCAGACTCACCGGGACAGACTATGGCTACACCTTC. Translated, it gives CASRLTGTDYGYTF. Looking up the rest from reference TRBV7-8 and TRBJ1-2 gives the full variable domain: GAGVSQSPRYKVAKRGQDVALRCDPISGHVSLFWYQQALGQGPEFLTYFQNEAQLDKSGLPSDRFFAERPEGSVSTLKIQRTQQEDSAVYLCASRLTGTDYGYTFGSGTRLTVV.